The T cell receptor beta chain under discussion was sequenced for a study of shared clonotypes between healthy human individuals. At a deep level, the assay was run. About 33,000 T cell genomes (about 0.2 ug DNA) went into each sorted-subset replicate. Libraries were prepared by immunoSEQ multiplex PCR; TCRdb keeps only in-frame clonotypes and omits some of them. The sample includes a few million clones, 90% to 95% seen only once; the top ten take about 0.41%. Trimming stripped 3 bases from V and 4 bases from J, with 13 bases between. The CDR3 consists of 15 residues. Per germline, CDR1 MDHEN and CDR2 SYDVKM.

Sequenced material: naive CD4+ T cells from PBMCs. Subset specified: CD45RA+ positively selected. The V call is TRBV28, the J call TRBJ1-3; TRBD1 might be the D (6 bases). The sequence came from a man aged 18 to 30 in good health. Some clones in this sample may be carry-over from other donors' samples. In DNA form, the CDR3 reads TGTGCCAGCAGTTTTGGGTTCAGGGGCGGAAACACCATATATTTT. It specifies CASSFGFRGGNTIYF.